These 10 T cell receptor beta chains came from one sample sequenced in a study of blood T cell repertoires in COVID-19. TCRdb's copy holds only in-frame clones and misses some; the assay was immunoSEQ multiplex PCR. This table has roughly 200,000 clones, around 83% appearing once. The material sequenced was peripheral blood. These TCRs come from a middle-aged man with active or convalescent COVID-19.

The chain joins TRBV5-1 to TRBJ2-6; weak D call: TRBD2 (6 bases). V shed 4 bases and J shed 1 base, with 6 bases lying between them. This CDR3 contains 14 residues. CDR1 is SGHRS, CDR2 YFSETQ, per germline. The CDR3 is CASSGGSGANVLTF. CDR3 in DNA: TGCGCCAGCAGCGGGGGGTCTGGGGCCAACGTCCTGACTTTC. The variable domain in full, completed from reference TRBV5-1 and TRBJ2-6, reads KAGVTQTPRYLIKTRGQQVTLSCSPISGHRSVSWYQQTPGQGLQFLFEYFSETQRNKGNFPGRFSGRQFSNSRSEMNVSTLELGDSALYLCASSGGSGANVLTFGAGSRLTVL.

The chain employs TRBV5-1 and TRBJ1-1; D is possibly TRBD1 (6 bases). Germline-derived CDR1 and CDR2 are SGHRS and YFSETQ. The CDR3 extends over 14 amino acids. Trimming cost V 4 bases and J 2 bases, with 12 bases left between them. As DNA, the CDR3 is TGCGCCAGCAGCGACATCAGGGGTAACACTGAAGCTTTCTTT. Protein product: CASSDIRGNTEAFF.

The V call is TRBV2, the J call TRBJ2-1; TRBD2 matches at 9 bases. V trimming: 6 bases; J trimming: 4 bases; junction bases outside the gene matches: 7. CDR1 is SNHLY, CDR2 FYNNEI, per germline. The CDR3 extends over 15 amino acids. CDR3 protein: CASSRGGAGYNEQFF. As DNA, the CDR3 is TGTGCCAGCAGCCGCGGGGGGGCCGGGTACAATGAGCAGTTCTTC.

The chain combines TRBV6-2 or TRBV6-3 with TRBJ1-2; D remains ambiguous. V was cut by 0 bases and J by 0 bases, with 14 bases left in between. This CDR3 is 17 amino acids long. In germline, CDR1 is MNHEY, CDR2 SVGEGT. CDR3 sequence reads: CASSYSLRGSPNYGYTF. The CDR3 coding sequence is TGTGCCAGCAGTTACTCTCTTCGAGGCAGTCCTAACTATGGCTACACCTTC.

The V gene is TRBV27, the J gene TRBJ1-3; D might be TRBD1 (6 bases). CDR3 length: 14 amino acids. Trimming took off 6 bases at V and 0 bases at J, with 9 bases between the two ends. Germline V lookup: CDR1 MNHEY, CDR2 SMNVEV (reference sequence). As DNA, the CDR3 is TGTGCCAGCAGAAACAGGGCCTCTGGAAACACCATATATTTT. It is translated as CASRNRASGNTIYF.

The chain carries TRBV5-6 and TRBJ1-4; tentatively, D is TRBD1 (6 bases). The CDR3 is 17 residues long. The germline V and J ends were trimmed by 3 bases and 6 bases, with 21 bases remaining between them. Germline V lookup: CDR1 SGHDT, CDR2 YYEEEE. The CDR3 bases are TGTGCCAGCAGCTGGGGGCCCCTGGGGGGGCAGCATGAAAAACTGTTTTTT. It codes for CASSWGPLGGQHEKLFF. Drawing the rest from reference TRBV5-6 and TRBJ1-4, the complete variable domain is DAGVTQSPTHLIKTRGQQVTLRCSPKSGHDTVSWYQQALGQGPQFIFQYYEEEERQRGNFPDRFSGHQFPNYSSELNVNALLLGDSALYLCASSWGPLGGQHEKLFFGSGTQLSVL.

The CDR3 DNA follows: TGTGCCAGCAGCTCCGGACAGGGGTTAGGTGAGCAGTTCTTC. Encoded protein: CASSSGQGLGEQFF. The chain carries TRBV7-9 and TRBJ2-1; 9 positions match TRBD1. Trimming removed 4 bases from V and 9 bases from J; junction bases left unmatched: 7. The CDR3 loop spans 14 amino acids. Germline CDR1 reads SEHNR; CDR2 reads FQNEAQ (reference sequence).

The rearrangement uses TRBV9 and TRBJ2-5; D is perhaps TRBD1 (5 bases). This CDR3 comprises 13 residues. The V end was cut by 0 bases, the J end by 3 bases, with 6 bases between. Germline lookup yields CDR1 SGDLS and CDR2 YYNGEE. CDR3 nucleotide sequence: TGTGCCAGCAGCGTAGGCAGGGAAGAGACCCAGTACTTC. This gives the protein CASSVGREETQYF.

The chain links TRBV6-1 to TRBJ1-1, with TRBD1 identical over 7 bases. The V gene end was trimmed by 3 bases and the J gene end by 5 bases; junction bases not matched to a gene: 3. CDR1 MNHNS and CDR2 SASEGT come from the germline V gene. The CDR3 consists of 13 residues. The CDR3 protein is CASSEQGVTEAFF. The CDR3 nucleotides read TGTGCCAGCAGTGAGCAGGGGGTAACTGAAGCTTTCTTT.

The genes are TRBV4-3 and TRBJ2-7, with 11 bases matching TRBD2. This CDR3 has 15 amino acids. The germline CDR1 and CDR2 sequences are LGHNA and YSLEER. With V trimmed by 2 bases and J by 6 bases, 6 bases remained unmatched. In DNA form, the CDR3 reads TGCGCCAGCAGCCAAAATAGCGGGGGGGCCTCCGAGCAGTACTTC. Amino acids: CASSQNSGGASEQYF.